The present T cell receptor beta chain was sequenced within a study of cytomegalovirus exposure and HLA in healthy donors (dated by TCRdb to the late 2010s). At the level of the whole study: An earlier analysis of several hundred of the donors reported about 290 Gb of sequence data and about 100 million unique TCR beta sequences from 150 million to 200 million T cells. Roughly 310 gigabases of sequencing data and approximately 85 million unique TCR sequences were included in an early release covering about 700 HLA-typed donors. The study combined high-throughput TCR immunosequencing, statistical association of individual TCRs with disease status, and machine learning to predict cytomegalovirus infection status. Among some 400 genotyped donors of the cohort, an average of around 250,000 unique TCR beta nucleotide sequences was sequenced per donor, of which roughly 17% were non-productive. The aim of the study was to test whether cataloging public T cell receptors could identify signatures of past pathogen exposure. Alongside the repertoire data, information on donor age, sex, ethnicity and CMV serostatus was compiled. Besides the first cohort of 666 subjects, a separate validation cohort made up of 120 different subjects was used. Because of strong linkage in the cohort, roughly five DR-DQ haplotypes were treated as single units for association and clustering. Of the roughly 410 genotyped donors, 81% were placed in the genetic ancestry cluster associated with self-reported Caucasian donors. Typing coverage differed by locus: A, B, C, DRB1 and DQB1 were typed in about 620-640 donors, DQA1 in 522, DPA1 in over 600, and DPB1 in just under 490. A later genetic analysis used genome-wide SNP genotypes for about 65% of the 666 donors, treating that subset as a discovery cohort. In the later analysis, no new phenotypic data were used to find candidate immune exposures; instead, reliance was placed on TCR beta sequences and their occurrence across donors. To decide whether each TCR beta V gene segment behaved as functional or pseudogenic, an earlier analysis of some 570 of the donors relied on high-throughput TCR beta sequencing. The study used immunosequencing to profile the T cell repertoires of 670 or so subjects and linked those repertoires to cytomegalovirus serostatus. Class I and class II HLA loci were covered by the typing at four-digit resolution. All discovery cohort repertoires had been generated using a single sequencing platform. In a later analysis, previously published TCR beta repertoires from fewer than 750 donors were re-analyzed and high-resolution HLA genotyping was added so that TCR occurrence patterns could be studied.

The library was obtained by the immunoSEQ multiplex PCR assay. For the multiplex PCR, a mixture combining 60 forward primers for TCR Vbeta segments and 13 reverse primers for TCR Jbeta segments was used. The CDR3 region of rearranged TCR beta genes was amplified from genomic DNA by a multiplex PCR assay. The amplified TCR beta libraries were sequenced on the Illumina HiSeq System as 87-base-pair reads. The study's processing was this. A later analysis tallied 75 million to 85 million unique TCR beta chains across the 666 repertoires, and some 10 million of those chains were shared by two or more donors. A nearest-neighbor algorithm error-corrected the raw reads and collapsed the reads into unique sequences, merging closely related sequences to remove PCR and sequencing errors. V, D and J gene segments were assigned by aligning CDR3 sequences to IMGT reference sequences. For a sequence to be retained, a match of at least six nucleotides was required to both a V gene segment and a J gene segment. A rearrangement counted as productive if the CDR3 had no stop codons and remained in frame with V and J, and every other rearrangement counted as non-productive. Following IMGT convention, CDR3 was defined as the stretch from the second conserved V-encoded cysteine to the conserved J-encoded phenylalanine. The earlier analysis of some 540 of the donors excluded any sequence lacking an unambiguous match to a single V gene segment. In an earlier analysis of approximately 610 of the donors, V segments were called functional above 56.7% productive rearrangements and were called segregating when the between-donor standard deviation exceeded 5%. A statistical classification framework was built for diagnosing cytomegalovirus status from the catalog of TCR beta chain sequences. A later analysis assigned V and J genes by comparing TCR nucleotide sequences with IMGT/GENE-DB human TR gene sequences. The TCRdist pipeline was used in a later analysis to assign CDR3 sequences and most-parsimonious VDJ recombination scenarios. In a later analysis, each TCR beta chain was defined by its CDR3 amino acid sequence together with its V-gene family, and reads without a unique V-gene family were excluded. To address suspected cross-contamination and a sequencing artifact, a later analysis removed 592 highly shared, low-generation-probability nucleotide sequences. A later analysis calculated a clonal expansion index for each public chain from normalized within-repertoire ranks of inferred template counts. In a later analysis, generation probabilities were computed with a VDJ recombination model fitted to out-of-frame rearrangements, and the resulting probabilities were checked against IGoR. A later analysis scored TCR-TCR, TCR-HLA and TCR-CMV co-occurrence with hypergeometric tests, applying a repertoire-size bias correction to TCR pairs. To estimate false discovery rates, a later analysis permuted the HLA or CMV assignments 20 times. In a later analysis, co-occurring TCRs were grouped using DBSCAN, with TCRdist sequence similarity added in when clustering inside HLA-allele-positive subsets. For co-occurrence clustering, repertoires with fewer than 30,000 or more than 120,000 public chains were excluded, along with about five repertoires with anomalous nucleotide sharing. TCRdb re-hosts the immuneACCESS table, in-frame sequences only. Its copies lack some clones; in the studies checked, an unresolved V gene accounts for under half of them, and the cause for the rest is not known. That table furnishes V, J and clone size, whereas the DNA furnished D and trimming. The sample table shows 270,000 or so clones, and over 90% are seen once. The top ten clonotypes cover about 1.5% of the sample.

The cohort consisted of 650 to 850 healthy bone marrow donors. At the time of sampling, every cohort member was nominally healthy, though immune exposures that went unrecorded were likely present. The donor was CMV seronegative and was included in the group of about 350 seronegative cohort members. A peripheral blood sample was provided by each donor, and peripheral blood mononuclear cells were used for TCR beta sequencing. The Qiagen DNeasy Blood Extraction Kit was used to extract genomic DNA from the blood cell samples. The CDR3 covers 18 residues, taking in both the cysteine and the phenylalanine. Just the 54-base CDR3 DNA is kept, in frame starting at base 1. CDR1 and CDR2, per the germline V gene, are SGHRS and YFSETQ. For this chain, trimming is 3 bases at the V end and 2 bases at the J end, and the number of junction bases without a gene match is 11. Broad study findings and their caveats: In a later analysis, some 18,000 TCR beta sequences were associated with specific HLA alleles at a false discovery rate of 0.05. In a later analysis, several top co-occurrence clusters were reported to appear linked to parvovirus B19, influenza, CMV and Epstein-Barr virus. A later analysis found that most CMV-associated TCR beta chains appeared HLA-restricted, with HLA associations seemingly driven largely by CMV exposure. According to a later analysis, TCR association rates differed among HLA loci, with DRB1 alleles showing the most associated TCRs and HLA-C alleles showing the fewest. Strong co-occurrence of HLA alleles, especially DR and DQ, made assigning TCR associations to individual alleles difficult. Correlated functional status among segregating V segments might reflect linkage disequilibrium, but an unknown experimental factor could not be ruled out. HLA typing was unavailable for some donors at each locus, so association tests used only the typed subset. Only TCR beta chains were sequenced in this cohort, and the absence of alpha or paired-chain data limited detectable features. It was suggested by the authors that the approach could potentially be generalized to other disease states and immunological phenotypes. Three of the identified cytomegalovirus-associated TCR beta chains were confirmed in vitro to be specific for cytomegalovirus antigens. A further reported finding was that TCR beta sequences accurately predicted the HLA-A and HLA-B alleles for most subjects in the first cohort. In a later genetic analysis, fewer N-insertions in productive TCRs were reported among donors in an Asian-associated ancestry cluster than the roughly 640-donor mean. The sequencing pipeline was judged likely to have produced a cluster of highly shared sequence variants as a technical artifact. An earlier analysis of roughly 570 of the donors showed that most TCR beta V segments appeared in productive rearrangements either about 87% or about 30% of the time, which broadly matched IMGT annotations. In the study, approximately 150 TCR beta chains were listed as associated with cytomegalovirus. Most TCR sequences were seen in very few donors, while some public TCRs were found in many individuals. Because counts were too low, seventeen rarely observed V segments, including chromosome 9 orphons, were left out of the earlier analysis of approximately 580 of the donors. Because the 87-base-pair reads could not distinguish some IMGT-functional V segments, including TRBV6-2 and TRBV6-3, those segments were excluded. CMV serostatus was the only immune exposure information available for the cohort. In a later genetic analysis, a missense DCLRE1C variant was associated with V-gene and J-gene trimming of TCR beta chains, and the association was replicated in an independent cohort. Cytomegalovirus status was reported to be diagnosed by the classifier with high specificity and sensitivity in both the original and validation cohorts. A later analysis found that HLA-associated TCR beta chains were more clonally expanded and had lower generation probabilities than equally common non-associated chains. Roughly uniform sequencing depth across donors was assumed in presence/absence analyses, although this assumption may not hold.

A word on this clone: It lacks a known antigen. No base qualities exist here, and no much larger clone lies one base off it.

The sequence was obtained from a girl aged 2-10 years in good health and CMV-seronegative. The chain was built from TRBV5-1 and TRBJ2-1; 10 nucleotides in the junction match TRBD1. Sequencing was performed on PBMCs. This receptor carries the CDR3 CASSSSPPGTGAYNEQFF. The nucleotide sequence reads TGCGCCAGCAGCTCGTCCCCCCCCGGGACAGGGGCCTACAATGAGCAGTTCTTC.